This T cell receptor (beta chain) is drawn from a study of tumor-infiltrating lymphocytes in primary liver carcinoma. Looking at the study overall: Male and female patients aged 30 to 69 years made up the cohort. Samples returned roughly 3.65 to 7.13 million productive TCRbeta reads, a yield that was similar across tissue types.

Alongside blood RNA obtained from unsorted whole blood, germline DNA was also extracted. A constant-region primer served to make TCR beta cDNA from about 500 ng total RNA. Sequencing libraries for TCR beta derived from three nested multiplex PCR rounds that used slightly modified ARM-PCR. TCRdb re-derived calls from the multiplex PCR reads in MiXCR, one entry per CDR3 protein. This table holds fewer than 350,000 distinct CDR3 sequences, approximately 64% found once. Comments on this clonotype: Its antigen is unknown. Mismatch with germline at one junction end may stem from a read error.

Study-level findings and limits: Bulk unsorted sampling precluded comparing CD4+ and CD8+ repertoires.

This sequence originates from a man in his forties with primary liver carcinoma and hepatitis B virus infection. The sample consisted of peripheral blood.

CDR3 sequence: CASSPGLAGTTYSEQFF. DNA for the CDR3: TGTGCCAGCAGTCCGGGACTAGCGGGAACTACCTACAGTGAGCAGTTCTTC. The V gene is TRBV11-2, the J gene TRBJ2-1; 13 bases fit TRBD2. The CDR3 totals 17 residues. CDR1 is SGHAT and CDR2 is FQNNGV in the germline V gene.